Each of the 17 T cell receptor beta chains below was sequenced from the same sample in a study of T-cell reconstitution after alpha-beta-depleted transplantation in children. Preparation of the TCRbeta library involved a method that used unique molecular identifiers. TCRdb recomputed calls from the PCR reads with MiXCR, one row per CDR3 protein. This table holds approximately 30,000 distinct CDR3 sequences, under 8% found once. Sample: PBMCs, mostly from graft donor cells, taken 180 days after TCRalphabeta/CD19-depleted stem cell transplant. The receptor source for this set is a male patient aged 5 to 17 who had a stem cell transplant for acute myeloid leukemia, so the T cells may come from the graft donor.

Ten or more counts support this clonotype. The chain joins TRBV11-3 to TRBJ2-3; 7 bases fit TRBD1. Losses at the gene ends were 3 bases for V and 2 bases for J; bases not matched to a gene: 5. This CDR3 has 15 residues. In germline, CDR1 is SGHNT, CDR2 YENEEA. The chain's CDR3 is CASSLGTEFTDTQYF. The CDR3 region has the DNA TGTGCCAGCAGCTTGGGGACAGAGTTCACAGATACGCAGTATTTT. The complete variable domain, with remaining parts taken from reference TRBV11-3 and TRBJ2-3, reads EAGVVQSPRYKIIEKKQPVAFWCNPISGHNTLYWYLQNLGQGPELLIRYENEEAVDDSQLPKDRFSAERLKGVDSTLKIQPAELGDSAVYLCASSLGTEFTDTQYFGPGTRLTVL.

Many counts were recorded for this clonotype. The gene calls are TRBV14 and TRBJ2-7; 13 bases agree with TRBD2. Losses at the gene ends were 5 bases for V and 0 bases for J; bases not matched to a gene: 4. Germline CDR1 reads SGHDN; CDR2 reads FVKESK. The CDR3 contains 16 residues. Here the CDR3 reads CASSTRTSGSSYEQYF. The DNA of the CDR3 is TGTGCCAGCAGCACACGGACTAGCGGGAGCTCCTACGAGCAGTACTTC.

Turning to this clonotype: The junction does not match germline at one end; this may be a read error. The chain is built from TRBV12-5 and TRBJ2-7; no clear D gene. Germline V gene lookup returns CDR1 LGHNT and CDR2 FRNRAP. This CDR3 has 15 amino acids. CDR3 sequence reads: CASVPGRPSSYERYF. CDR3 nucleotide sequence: TGTGCTAGTGTTCCCGGTCGGCCAAGCTCCTACGAGCGGTACTTC.

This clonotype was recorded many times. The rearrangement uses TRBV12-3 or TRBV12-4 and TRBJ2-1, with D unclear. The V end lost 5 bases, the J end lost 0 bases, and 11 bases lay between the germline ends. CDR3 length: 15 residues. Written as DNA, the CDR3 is TGTGCCAGCAGTCTTACACGGAGCTCCTACAATGAGCAGTTCTTC. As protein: CASSLTRSSYNEQFF.

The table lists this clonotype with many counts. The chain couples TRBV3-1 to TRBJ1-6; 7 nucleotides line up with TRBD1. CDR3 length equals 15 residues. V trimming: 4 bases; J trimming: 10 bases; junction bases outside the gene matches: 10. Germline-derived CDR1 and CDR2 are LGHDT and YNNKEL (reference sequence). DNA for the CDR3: TGTGCCAGCAGCCCCCGACAGGGTGGGGGCTCACCCCTCCACTTT. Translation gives CASSPRQGGGSPLHF.

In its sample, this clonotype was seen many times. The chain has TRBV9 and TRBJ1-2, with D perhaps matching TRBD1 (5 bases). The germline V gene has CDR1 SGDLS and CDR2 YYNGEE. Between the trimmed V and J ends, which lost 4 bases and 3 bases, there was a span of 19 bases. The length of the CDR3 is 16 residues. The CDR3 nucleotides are TGTGCCAGCAGCTCCCTTGGGGGAGGGGAGCACTATGGCTACACCTTC. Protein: CASSSLGGGEHYGYTF.

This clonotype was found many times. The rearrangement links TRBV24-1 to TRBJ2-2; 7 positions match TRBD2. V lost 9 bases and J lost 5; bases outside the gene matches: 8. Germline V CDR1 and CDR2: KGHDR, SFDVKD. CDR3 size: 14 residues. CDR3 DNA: TGTGCCACCCCCCCCGGGAGGCAGACCGGGGAGCTGTTTTTT. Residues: CATPPGRQTGELFF.

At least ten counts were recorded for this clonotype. CDR3 DNA sequence: TGTGCCAGCAGTTTATGGAGTAGCGGGATCCTCACAGATACGCAGTATTTT. The encoded protein is CASSLWSSGILTDTQYF. The genes are TRBV12-3 or TRBV12-4 and TRBJ2-3; 8 positions agree with TRBD2. The ends lost 2 bases at V and 2 bases at J; junction bases unmatched: 9. CDR3 length equals 17 residues.

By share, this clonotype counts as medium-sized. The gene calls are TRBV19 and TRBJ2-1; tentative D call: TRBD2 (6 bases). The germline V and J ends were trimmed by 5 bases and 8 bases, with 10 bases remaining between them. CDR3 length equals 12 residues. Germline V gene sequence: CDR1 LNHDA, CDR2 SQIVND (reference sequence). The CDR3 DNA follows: TGTGCCAGTAGTCCCGGGACTCATGAGCAGTTCTTC. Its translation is CASSPGTHEQFF.

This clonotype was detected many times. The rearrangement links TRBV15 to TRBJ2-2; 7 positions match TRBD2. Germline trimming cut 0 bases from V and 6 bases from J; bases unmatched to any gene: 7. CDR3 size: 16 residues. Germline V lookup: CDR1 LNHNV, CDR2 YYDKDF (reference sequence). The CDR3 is CATSRDRAGEPGELFF. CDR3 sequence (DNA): TGTGCCACCAGCAGAGATAGGGCGGGAGAGCCCGGGGAGCTGTTTTTT.

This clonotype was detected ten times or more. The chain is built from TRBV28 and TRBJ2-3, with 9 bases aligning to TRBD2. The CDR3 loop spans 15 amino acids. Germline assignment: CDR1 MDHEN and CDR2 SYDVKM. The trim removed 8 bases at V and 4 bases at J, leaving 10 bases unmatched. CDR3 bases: TGTGCCAGCGGGGGGCTAGCGGGAACGTCAGATACGCAGTATTTT. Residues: CASGGLAGTSDTQYF.

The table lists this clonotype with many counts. Here the CDR3 reads CASSFRGEGAEQFF. CDR3 in DNA: TGTGCCAGCAGCTTCCGGGGGGAGGGTGCTGAGCAGTTCTTC. The rearrangement links TRBV5-6 to TRBJ2-1; 7 positions match TRBD2. Trimming took 2 bases from V and 9 from J; bases not matched to a gene: 8. Germline V gene lookup returns CDR1 SGHDT and CDR2 YYEEEE. This CDR3 spans 14 amino acids.

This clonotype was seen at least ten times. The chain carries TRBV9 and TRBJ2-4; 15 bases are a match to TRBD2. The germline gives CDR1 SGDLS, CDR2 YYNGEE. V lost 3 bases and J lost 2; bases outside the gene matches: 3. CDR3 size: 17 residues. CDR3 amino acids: CASSGGLAGGSKNIQYF. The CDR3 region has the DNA TGTGCCAGCAGCGGGGGACTAGCGGGGGGTTCCAAAAACATTCAGTACTTC.

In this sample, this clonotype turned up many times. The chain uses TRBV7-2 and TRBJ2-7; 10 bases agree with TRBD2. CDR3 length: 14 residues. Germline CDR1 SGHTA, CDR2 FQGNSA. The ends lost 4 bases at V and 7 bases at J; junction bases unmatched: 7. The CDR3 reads CASSSLAGVGEQYF. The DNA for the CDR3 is TGTGCCAGCAGCTCCCTAGCGGGGGTGGGGGAGCAGTACTTC.

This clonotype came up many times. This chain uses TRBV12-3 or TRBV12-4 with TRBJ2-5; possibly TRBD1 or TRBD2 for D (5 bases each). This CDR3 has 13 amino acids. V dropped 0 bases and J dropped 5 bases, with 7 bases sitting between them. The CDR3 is CASSLAWGETQYF. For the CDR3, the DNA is TGTGCCAGCAGTTTAGCGTGGGGGGAGACCCAGTACTTC.

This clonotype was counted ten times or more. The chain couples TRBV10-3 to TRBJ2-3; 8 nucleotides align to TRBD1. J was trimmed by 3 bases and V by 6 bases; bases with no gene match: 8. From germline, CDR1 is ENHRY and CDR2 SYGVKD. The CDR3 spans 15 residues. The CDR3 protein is CAIRMTGDRTDTQYF. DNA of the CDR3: TGTGCCATCAGAATGACAGGGGATAGAACAGATACGCAGTATTTT.

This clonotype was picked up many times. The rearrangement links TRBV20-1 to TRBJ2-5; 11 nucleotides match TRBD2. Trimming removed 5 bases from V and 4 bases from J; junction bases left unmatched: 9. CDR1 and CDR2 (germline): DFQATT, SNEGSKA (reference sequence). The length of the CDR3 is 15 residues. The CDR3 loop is CSARTSGRWGETQYF. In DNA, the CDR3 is TGCAGTGCTCGGACTAGCGGGCGATGGGGAGAGACCCAGTACTTC.